The 2 T cell receptor beta chains reported below all come from one sample, sequenced in a study of Graves' ophthalmopathy and Graves' hyperthyroidism. Amplification from RNA transcripts yielded the TCR beta CDR3 regions. First-round RT-PCR relied on HTBI primers, and a second-round multiplex PCR came next. Using its own MiXCR run on the multiplex PCR reads, TCRdb lists one record per CDR3 protein. The sample records roughly 1.1 million distinct CDR3 sequences, roughly 35% being singletons. Sequencing input: peripheral blood or thyroid tissue (not recorded which). These receptors originate from an adult man with Graves' hyperthyroidism.

V is TRBV25-1 and J is TRBJ2-3; D might be TRBD1 or TRBD2, each matching 7 bases. Germline V lookup: CDR1 MGHDK, CDR2 SYGVNS. The CDR3 consists of 15 residues. Trimming removed 0 bases at V and 3 bases at J, with 10 bases between. The CDR3 protein is CASSEYRGGTDTQYF. As DNA, the CDR3 is TGTGCCAGCAGTGAATACAGGGGGGGAACAGATACGCAGTATTTT.

This clonotype was picked up a small number of times. V gene TRBV16 combines with J gene TRBJ1-6; D unclear. From germline, CDR1 is KGHSY and CDR2 FQNENV. The CDR3 extends over 14 amino acids. V was trimmed by 1 base and J by 7 bases, leaving 8 bases between them. Here the CDR3 reads CASSQWNPNSPLHF. CDR3 bases: TGTGCCAGCAGCCAATGGAACCCGAATTCACCCCTCCACTTT.